The rows below give T cell receptor beta chains drawn from one sample of a study of blood T cell repertoires in COVID-19. Profiling relied on immunoSEQ multiplex PCR, and the TCRdb table lists in-frame clones only, not all of them. This sample has just under 350,000 clones; around nine tenths occur once, and the top ten carry 3% to 4%. The specimen sequenced was peripheral blood. These receptors came from a woman in her late teens or twenties who had recovered from COVID-19. The CDR3 runs from the conserved cysteine through the conserved F or W. The D gene is left open where the match is weak. Expanded clones get a size class; other rows say once, few or many, or leave the size out.

TRBV9	once	TRBJ2-1	-	CASSVVAGMSEQFF	TGTGCCAGCAGCGTAGTGGCAGGGATGAGTGAGCAGTTCTTC
TRBV5-6	once	TRBJ1-3	-	CASSPPAGNTIYF	TGTGCCAGCAGCCCCCCCGCTGGAAACACCATATATTTT
TRBV6-6	-	TRBJ1-2	-	CASVARDTAISYTF	TGTGCCAGCGTGGCGAGGGACACCGCTATTAGCTACACCTTC
TRBV19	few	TRBJ1-2	-	CASSIPGEGGYTF	TGTGCCAGTAGTATACCAGGGGAGGGAGGCTACACCTTC
TRBV13	-	TRBJ2-2	TRBD2	CASSWTSGSTGELFF	TGTGCCAGCAGCTGGACTAGCGGGTCCACCGGGGAGCTGTTTTTT
TRBV5-5	-	TRBJ1-2	TRBD1	CASSSTGDMGYTF	TGTGCCAGCAGCTCGACAGGGGATATGGGCTACACCTTC
TRBV5-6	-	TRBJ1-2	-	CASTRTAGSYGYTF	TGTGCCAGCACCCGGACAGCAGGGAGCTATGGCTACACCTTC
TRBV6-5	once	TRBJ2-1	TRBD2	CASNPGGSYNEQFF	TGTGCCAGCAATCCGGGAGGGTCTTACAATGAGCAGTTCTTC
TRBV6-1	-	TRBJ1-2	-	CASSEWGARGGYTF	TGTGCCAGCAGTGAGTGGGGAGCGCGTGGTGGCTACACCTTC
TRBV24-1	-	TRBJ2-1	-	CATSDPSVALAGSYNEQFF	TGTGCCACCAGTGACCCCTCGGTAGCTCTAGCTGGGTCCTACAATGAGCAGTTCTTC
TRBV18	-	TRBJ1-5	-	CASSLQGSDQPQHF	TGTGCCAGCTCACTACAGGGTTCCGATCAGCCCCAGCATTTT
TRBV27	once	TRBJ1-2	-	CASSLRGTRDYGYTF	TGTGCCAGCAGTTTACGGGGAACTAGAGACTATGGCTACACCTTC
TRBV6-5	few	TRBJ1-1	-	CASSYQVGANTEAFF	TGTGCCAGCAGTTACCAGGTGGGGGCGAACACTGAAGCTTTCTTT
TRBV7-2	-	TRBJ2-3	TRBD1	CASSPRGTGDTDTQYF	TGTGCCAGCAGCCCCCGCGGGACAGGAGACACAGATACGCAGTATTTT